This T cell receptor beta chain was found in a study of regulatory T cells in long-lasting Graves disease. Sequencing libraries for TCR beta were prepared with iRepertoire HTBI primers and Arm-PCR of CDR3 regions. TCRdb analysed the multiplex PCR reads with MiXCR anew, one entry per CDR3 protein. The table shows 350,000 to 400,000 distinct CDR3 sequences, with about 14% occurring only once. Time point of the sample: newly diagnosed GD, antithyroid drugs for less than 3 months. From PBMCs, RNA was extracted and then used to make the TCR library. The receptor comes from a female donor with Graves disease. Sequenced here: peripheral blood mononuclear cells (PBMCs), sampled at new diagnosis, from a patient treated with antithyroid drugs.

For the CDR3, the DNA is TGTGCCAGCAGCTTAGATCCGGGAATAAACTATGGCTACACCTTC. Translated: CASSLDPGINYGYTF. The V gene is TRBV11-2, the J gene TRBJ1-2; D is undetermined. Trimming removed 0 bases at V and 2 bases at J, with 10 bases between. This CDR3 has 15 amino acids. Germline values: CDR1 SGHAT, CDR2 FQNNGV.